Sequencing of this T cell receptor beta chain was carried out in a study of T cells in localized non-small cell lung cancer. CDR3 length equals 15 residues. V trimming: 3 bases; J trimming: 0 bases; junction bases outside the gene matches: 5. CDR1 is SGHTS and CDR2 is YDEGEE in the germline V gene. The method was immunoSEQ multiplex PCR; TCRdb's version includes in-frame clones alone and lacks a portion of them. In the table there are roughly 26,000 clones, about 85% of which are singletons. Study results and limitations: There were a median roughly 60 of the top 100 tumor clones appearing in adjacent lung.

On this clone itself: The antigen remains undetermined.

The clonotype originates from a female donor of 60 years or more with stage II squamous cell lung carcinoma. Sequencing used peripheral blood, obtained before any cancer treatment. The chain carries TRBV5-8 and TRBJ1-2; 7 bases map to TRBD1. CDR3 amino acids: CASSWGQTTNYGYTF. CDR3 bases: TGTGCCAGCAGCTGGGGACAGACTACTAACTATGGCTACACCTTC.